A single sample is the source of the 30 T cell receptor beta chains below, sequenced in a study of a mutant IDH1 vaccine in newly diagnosed glioma. The repertoire was sequenced with immunoSEQ multiplex PCR; TCRdb's copy has only in-frame clones and lacks some. There are approximately 25,000 clones in the sample; approximately 80% occur only once, and approximately 9.5% lies in the top ten. As to time point: week 11, during vaccination. Vaccination used 300 ug of mutant IDH1 20-mer peptide per dose, with topical imiquimod. These TCRs are of unknown antigen specificity. Sequencing was performed on PBMCs, taken from a glioma patient whose treatment included an IDH1 peptide vaccine. The receptors stem from a woman under 30 with glioma.

This clone appeared once. The chain is built from TRBV19 and TRBJ2-1, with unresolved D. Germline CDR1 is LNHDA and CDR2 is SQIVND (reference sequence). This CDR3 spans 17 amino acids. Trimming took off 0 bases at V and 7 bases at J, with 19 bases between the two ends. DNA for the CDR3: TGTGCCAGTAGTATAGATCTTGACAAAACGGGTAGGAATGAGCAGTTCTTC. Translated: CASSIDLDKTGRNEQFF.

The chain uses TRBV5-4 and TRBJ1-2; weak D call: TRBD1 (6 bases). Trimming removed 4 bases from V and 8 bases from J, with 18 bases in between. The V gene's germline CDR1 is SGHNT and CDR2 YYREEE (reference sequence). The CDR3 is 14 amino acids. Here the CDR3 DNA reads TGTGCCAGCAGCCCGGGGGGGGCTGTCTCCGGCTACACCTTC. Its protein is CASSPGGAVSGYTF.

The chain combines TRBV7-8 with TRBJ2-1; 15 bases map to TRBD2. J lost 16 bases, V lost 5 bases, and 6 bases had no gene match. This CDR3 contains 13 residues. Germline V gene sequence: CDR1 SGHVS, CDR2 FQNEAQ. The CDR3 is CASSRTSGRAAFF. The DNA for the CDR3 is TGTGCCAGCAGCCGGACTAGCGGGAGGGCCGCCTTCTTC.

The chain uses TRBV4-2 and TRBJ2-7, with 10 nucleotides matching TRBD1. The CDR3 is 14 residues long. The ends lost 3 bases at V and 1 base at J; junction bases unmatched: 0. CDR1 and CDR2 from the germline V gene are LGHNA and YNFKEQ. The CDR3, as DNA: TGTGCCAGCAGCCAGGGACAGGGGTCCTACGAGCAGTACTTC. Its protein is CASSQGQGSYEQYF.

The sample holds a few counts of this clone. CDR3 nucleotide sequence: TGTGCCAGCAGCTTAGGACAGGGGGGTTGGTTAGACACTGAAGCTTTCTTT. Protein sequence: CASSLGQGGWLDTEAFF. V gene TRBV7-8 combines with J gene TRBJ1-1; 9 bases align to TRBD1. This CDR3 has 17 residues. Germline CDR1 SGHVS, CDR2 FQNEAQ. J gave up 3 bases and V 1 base, and 9 bases lay outside the gene matches.

This clone was recorded a few times. The chain is built from TRBV29-1 and TRBJ1-2; possible D gene TRBD1, 5 bases. The germline gives CDR1 SQVTM, CDR2 ANQGSEA. This CDR3 region has 14 residues. Trimming removed 3 bases at V and 4 bases at J, with 15 bases between. CDR3 protein: CSVDELGVAYGYTF. The DNA for the CDR3 is TGCAGCGTTGACGAATTGGGGGTTGCCTATGGCTACACCTTC.

The rearrangement uses TRBV19 and TRBJ2-3; 14 nucleotides line up with TRBD2. Unmatched junction bases numbered 10, after V lost 7 bases and J lost 1 base. There are 18 residues in the CDR3. Germline V lookup: CDR1 LNHDA, CDR2 SQIVND (reference sequence). CDR3 sequence (DNA): TGTGCCAGTACCCCTCGAGCGGGACTAGCGGGAGGCACAGATACGCAGTATTTT. Translating it yields CASTPRAGLAGGTDTQYF.

The genes are TRBV30 and TRBJ2-3; a weak D match, TRBD1 (6 bases). Trimming removed 0 bases at V and 3 bases at J, with 10 bases between. This CDR3 has 14 residues. The germline gives CDR1 GTSNPN, CDR2 SVGIG (reference sequence). CDR3 sequence reads: CAWSVNGQTDTQYF. As DNA, the CDR3 is TGTGCCTGGAGTGTGAATGGACAGACAGATACGCAGTATTTT. The variable domain in full, with the rest retrieved from reference TRBV30 and TRBJ2-3, is SQTIHQWPATLVQPVGSPLSLECTVEGTSNPNLYWYRQAAGRGLQLLFYSVGIGQISSEVPQNLSASRPQDRQFILSSKKLLLSDSGFYLCAWSVNGQTDTQYFGPGTRLTVL.

This chain joins TRBV10-2 and TRBJ2-2; D could derive from TRBD1 or TRBD2 (5 bases each). Between the trimmed V and J ends, which lost 0 bases and 6 bases, there was a span of 8 bases. CDR3 size: 14 residues. The germline V gene has CDR1 WSHSY and CDR2 SAAADI. CDR3 in amino acids: CASSESGVSGELFF. The CDR3 nucleotides read TGCGCCAGCAGTGAGTCGGGGGTTTCCGGGGAGCTGTTTTTT.

The chain recombines TRBV5-1 with TRBJ2-5; TRBD2 matches 9 bases. The CDR3 has 16 residues. Trimming took 4 bases from V and 5 from J; bases not matched to a gene: 12. Germline CDR1 reads SGHRS; CDR2 reads YFSETQ. CDR3 amino acids: CASSVGASGTRETQYF. DNA of the CDR3: TGCGCCAGCAGCGTGGGGGCTAGCGGGACTCGGGAGACCCAGTACTTC.

This clone was counted once. The chain is built from TRBV7-2 and TRBJ2-3; no definite D call. CDR1 is SGHTA and CDR2 is FQGNSA in the germline V gene. Trimming stripped 9 bases from V and 1 base from J, with 11 bases between. This CDR3 contains 13 residues. The chain's CDR3 is CASTVPGTDTQYF. CDR3 coding DNA: TGTGCCAGTACGGTGCCGGGCACAGATACGCAGTATTTT.

The CDR3, as DNA: TGTGCCAGCAGCTTGGTTGACCGCACTCCCCCCCTCGCTTTCTTT. Translated: CASSLVDRTPPLAFF. The chain combines TRBV7-9 with TRBJ1-1; D gene ambiguous. This CDR3 has 15 amino acids. V lost 3 bases and J 11 bases, leaving 22 bases between the germline ends. CDR1 is SEHNR and CDR2 is FQNEAQ in the germline V gene (reference sequence).

The chain carries TRBV5-1 and TRBJ2-7; 9 nucleotides align to TRBD1. This CDR3 comprises 14 residues. V trimming: 7 bases; J trimming: 0 bases; junction bases outside the gene matches: 5. Germline CDR1 and CDR2: SGHRS and YFSETQ. The CDR3 protein is CASSGQGLSYEQYF. Here the CDR3 DNA reads TGCGCCAGCTCGGGACAGGGCCTCTCCTACGAGCAGTACTTC.

This chain links TRBV18 with TRBJ1-2, with no clear D. The CDR3 spans 14 residues. The V gene's germline CDR1 is KGHSH and CDR2 LQKENI. V gave up 6 bases and J gave up 8 bases, with 19 bases separating them. CDR3 DNA: TGTGCCAGCTCCGCGGAAACCAAGGTTGAGGGCTACACCTTC. Translation gives CASSAETKVEGYTF.

The chain is built from TRBV4-1 and TRBJ2-1; D may be TRBD1 or TRBD2 (6 bases each). The germline gives CDR1 MGHRA, CDR2 YSYEKL. Trimming stripped 5 bases from V and 4 bases from J, with 18 bases between. The CDR3 contains 16 residues. CDR3 sequence (DNA): TGCGCCAGCAGCGTTTCCGGGGGCCAACTATACAATGAGCAGTTCTTC. It specifies CASSVSGGQLYNEQFF.

This clone was counted between two and nine times. In DNA, the CDR3 is TGTGCCAGCAGTTCGCTCGCATCGGGGCAGCCCCAGCATTTT. It translates to CASSSLASGQPQHF. The chain employs TRBV27 and TRBJ1-5; D not certain. Germline V CDR1 and CDR2: MNHEY, SMNVEV (reference sequence). Trimming pared 4 bases from V and 7 bases from J, leaving 14 bases between. CDR3 length: 14 amino acids.

This clone was counted a single time. This chain joins TRBV12-5 and TRBJ1-1, with D possibly being TRBD1 (5 bases). Germline V gives CDR1 LGHNT, CDR2 FRNRAP. The V end was cut by 6 bases, the J end by 4 bases, with 12 bases between. The CDR3 spans 13 residues. The CDR3 nucleotides are TGTGCTAGTGGGTCCCAGGGAATCACTGAAGCTTTCTTT. Its protein is CASGSQGITEAFF.

The chain employs TRBV4-1 and TRBJ1-1; perhaps TRBD1 as D (6 bases). The CDR3 length is 15 residues. The ends were cut back, 8 bases at V and 4 bases at J, with 20 bases in the middle. Germline lookup yields CDR1 MGHRA and CDR2 YSYEKL. The CDR3 loop reads CASDRGGGGSTEAFF. CDR3 sequence (DNA): TGCGCCAGCGACCGTGGGGGGGGCGGGAGCACTGAAGCTTTCTTT.

The J gene is TRBJ2-7, the V gene TRBV2; no firm D call. Trimming shortened V by 4 bases and J by 3 bases, and 10 bases separated the two germline ends. This CDR3 region has 13 residues. Germline CDR1 and CDR2: SNHLY and FYNNEI. The CDR3 DNA reads as TGTGCCAGCAGTGGTAGGGCGATCTACGAGCAGTACTTC. It yields the protein CASSGRAIYEQYF.

This clone is a singleton in its sample. The chain uses TRBV2 and TRBJ2-2, with D perhaps TRBD2 (6 bases). The ends were cut back, 5 bases at V and 7 bases at J, with 11 bases in the middle. Germline V lookup: CDR1 SNHLY, CDR2 FYNNEI. The CDR3 totals 13 residues. Here the CDR3 reads CASSREINGELFF. The CDR3 DNA is TGTGCCAGCAGTCGGGAGATTAACGGGGAGCTGTTTTTT.

V is TRBV20-1 and J is TRBJ2-2, with no clear D. Trimming took 5 bases from V and 6 from J, leaving 7 bases between them. Germline V lookup: CDR1 DFQATT, CDR2 SNEGSKA (reference sequence). CDR3 size: 11 residues. CDR3 sequence reads: CSAPWAGELFF. The CDR3 DNA reads as TGCAGTGCTCCCTGGGCCGGGGAGCTGTTTTTT.

The chain has TRBV11-2 and TRBJ1-5; D perhaps matches TRBD1 (5 bases). This CDR3 has 14 amino acids. Trimming removed 0 bases from V and 6 bases from J, with 9 bases in between. Germline CDR1 and CDR2: SGHAT and FQNNGV. This chain's CDR3 is CASSLDGGAQPQHF. As DNA, the CDR3 is TGTGCCAGCAGCTTAGACGGGGGTGCTCAGCCCCAGCATTTT.

Here the CDR3 reads CASSPGQGPIAGPQHF. DNA of the CDR3: TGTGCCAGCAGCCCCGGACAGGGGCCCATTGCTGGCCCCCAGCATTTT. The rearrangement joins TRBV9 to TRBJ1-5; 9 bases fit TRBD1. Germline V gene data show CDR1 as SGDLS and CDR2 as YYNGEE. V lost 4 bases and J lost 10; bases outside the gene matches: 15. CDR3 size: 16 residues.

The rearrangement uses TRBV7-6 and TRBJ2-3, with D perhaps matching TRBD1 or TRBD2 (7 bases each). Germline assignment: CDR1 SGHVS and CDR2 FNYEAQ. The CDR3 extends over 16 amino acids. With 6 bases removed from V and 5 bases from J, the gap between germline ends came to 21 bases. CDR3: CASRPQGEGHGDTQYF. The CDR3 DNA is TGTGCCAGCAGACCTCAGGGGGAGGGCCATGGAGATACGCAGTATTTT.

This clone has more than one count but fewer than ten. The rearrangement links TRBV15 to TRBJ1-1; TRBD1 might be the D (6 bases). CDR1 is LNHNV, CDR2 YYDKDF, per germline (reference sequence). V lost 7 bases to trimming and J lost 11 bases, with 17 bases between them. The CDR3 contains 12 residues. Here the CDR3 reads CATNPVGGRAFF. In nucleotides, the CDR3 is TGTGCCACCAACCCAGTGGGGGGCAGGGCTTTCTTT. Full variable domain (rest looked up from reference TRBV15 and TRBJ1-1): DAMVIQNPRYQVTQFGKPVTLSCSQTLNHNVMYWYQQKSSQAPKLLFHYYDKDFNNEADTPDNFQSRRPNTSFCFLDIRSPGLGDTAMYLCATNPVGGRAFFGQGTRLTVV.

The chain uses TRBV5-6 and TRBJ2-1; 7 bases line up with TRBD1. The CDR3 consists of 16 residues. Losses at the gene ends were 3 bases for V and 1 base for J; bases not matched to a gene: 7. Germline CDR1 is SGHDT and CDR2 is YYEEEE. CDR3 sequence reads: CASSSTGLRSYNEQFF. CDR3 sequence (DNA): TGTGCCAGCAGCTCGACAGGGTTACGATCCTACAATGAGCAGTTCTTC.

This clone was found once. The V and J genes are TRBV5-1 and TRBJ2-3; no firm D call. V lost 0 bases to trimming and J lost 0 bases, with 14 bases between them. The CDR3 has 17 amino acids. Germline V CDR1 and CDR2: SGHRS, YFSETQ. The CDR3 region is CASSLGTSSSSTDTQYF. The CDR3 coding sequence is TGCGCCAGCAGCTTGGGTACCTCGAGCTCTAGCACAGATACGCAGTATTTT. Drawing the rest from reference TRBV5-1 and TRBJ2-3, the complete variable domain is KAGVTQTPRYLIKTRGQQVTLSCSPISGHRSVSWYQQTPGQGLQFLFEYFSETQRNKGNFPGRFSGRQFSNSRSEMNVSTLELGDSALYLCASSLGTSSSSTDTQYFGPGTRLTVL.

The gene calls are TRBV6-5 and TRBJ1-5, with 8 bases matching TRBD1. CDR1 and CDR2 (germline): MNHEY, SVGAGI. V trimming: 2 bases; J trimming: 3 bases; junction bases outside the gene matches: 3. This CDR3 is built from 15 residues. The CDR3 region has the DNA TGTGCCAGCAGTTACGGACAGGGCCTCAATCAGCCCCAGCATTTT. Amino acids: CASSYGQGLNQPQHF.

This chain links TRBV4-3 with TRBJ2-7; 8 bases line up with TRBD1. The CDR3 runs 15 residues. The junction had 5 bases not matched to a gene; V was cut back by 4 bases and J by 0 bases. Germline V CDR1 and CDR2: LGHNA, YSLEER. DNA of the CDR3: TGCGCCAGCAGCCCCGGACAGGGAGGCTCCTACGAGCAGTACTTC. As protein: CASSPGQGGSYEQYF.

In this sample, this clone turned up a few times. The chain links TRBV10-3 to TRBJ1-5, with D unresolved. This CDR3 is built from 15 residues. Germline V gives CDR1 ENHRY, CDR2 SYGVKD. V was trimmed by 9 bases and J by 1 base, leaving 16 bases between them. The CDR3 coding sequence is TGTGCCATTGAAGAGGCGAAGGACAGCAATCAGCCCCAGCATTTT. Amino acid sequence: CAIEEAKDSNQPQHF.